This T cell receptor (beta chain) appears in the sequencing data of a study of CD8 T cells in Susac syndrome. Study-wide results and caveats: Acknowledgment was made by the study that its TCR sequencing and HLA analysis involved a relatively small number of individuals.

The sample holds a few counts of this clonotype. What it binds is unknown. The CDR3 extends over 14 amino acids. The trim removed 1 base at V and 0 bases at J, leaving 0 bases unmatched. Germline lookup yields CDR1 SGHAT and CDR2 FQNNGV. Random hexamers were used to reverse transcribe an amount of roughly 0.5 to 1 ug RNA. TCRdb re-called the immunoSEQ multiplex PCR reads with MiXCR, one entry per CDR3 protein. The data show about 47,000 distinct CDR3 sequences, with 92% seen just once and 0.35% to 0.5% held by the top ten. The CD8+ and CD4+ T cells were isolated magnetically using a negative isolation approach, whereas the TEMRA cells were enriched by FACS.

The TCR was taken from a human donor in good health. The J gene is TRBJ2-7, the V gene TRBV11-2; 7 bases line up with TRBD1. The sample taken for sequencing was CD8+ T cells from PBMCs. CDR3 sequence reads: CASSLGTGSYEQYF. The CDR3 coding sequence is TGTGCCAGCAGCTTAGGGACAGGCTCCTACGAGCAGTACTTC.